What follows are 17 T cell receptor beta chains derived from one specimen sequenced in a study of stem cell transplantation in POMP-related autoinflammatory disease. Findings and limits, study-wide: In PRAID patients, the number of distinct TRB V-J gene pairings was restricted. A trend toward lower repertoire diversity and greater clonality appeared in every analyzed T-cell subset of PRAID patients.

Their antigens are not known. Assay used: immunoSEQ multiplex PCR; TCRdb lists only in-frame clones, some missing. The sample consists of about 8,900 clones, roughly nine tenths of them appearing once. This specimen consisted of CD8+ T cells from PBMCs, obtained before stem cell transplantation. The receptors shown here come from a human donor with POMP-related autoinflammation and immune dysregulation (PRAID).

The CDR3 DNA follows: TGTGCCAGCAGCTTGGCGCTGGGCTGGGACAAGGCAGATACGCAGTATTTT. Protein: CASSLALGWDKADTQYF. The rearrangement joins TRBV5-6 to TRBJ2-3; D possibly corresponds to TRBD1 (6 bases). The CDR3 runs to 17 residues. From germline, CDR1 is SGHDT and CDR2 YYEEEE. Trimming pared 0 bases from V and 4 bases from J, leaving 18 bases between.

This rearrangement joins TRBV6-1 to TRBJ2-3, with D perhaps matching TRBD2 (6 bases). V was cut by 5 bases and J by 6 bases, with 15 bases left in between. Looked up from germline, CDR1 is MNHNS and CDR2 is SASEGT. The CDR3 spans 14 residues. CDR3 protein: CASSTSPVVDTQYF. CDR3 DNA: TGTGCCAGCAGTACTAGCCCTGTGGTGGATACGCAGTATTTT.

V gene TRBV4-1 combines with J gene TRBJ2-1, with TRBD1 identical over 7 bases. The CDR3 has 15 amino acids. V trimming: 3 bases; J trimming: 8 bases; junction bases outside the gene matches: 10. The germline gives CDR1 MGHRA, CDR2 YSYEKL. The CDR3 loop reads CASSQSGGFNDEQFF. Written as DNA, the CDR3 is TGCGCCAGCAGCCAGTCAGGGGGATTCAATGATGAGCAGTTCTTC.

The chain has TRBV28 and TRBJ1-6; tentative D call: TRBD1 (6 bases). The CDR3 runs to 16 residues. The germline V gene encodes CDR1 MDHEN and CDR2 SYDVKM. V was pared by 2 bases and J by 7 bases, with 15 bases between. The CDR3: CASSLSWGPANSPLHF. DNA for the CDR3: TGTGCCAGCAGTTTAAGTTGGGGGCCGGCAAATTCACCCCTCCACTTT.

This chain uses TRBV7-6 with TRBJ2-7; maybe TRBD1 (5 bases). Germline V gene data show CDR1 as SGHVS and CDR2 as FNYEAQ. V was trimmed by 1 base and J by 0 bases, leaving 10 bases between them. This CDR3 contains 15 residues. CDR3 amino acids: CASSLGAGHSYEQYF. In DNA, the CDR3 is TGTGCCAGCAGCTTAGGGGCAGGGCACTCCTACGAGCAGTACTTC.

This chain joins TRBV5-1 and TRBJ1-3; 7 bases line up with TRBD1. In germline, CDR1 is SGHRS, CDR2 YFSETQ. Germline trimming cut 6 bases from V and 0 bases from J; bases unmatched to any gene: 6. The CDR3 extends over 15 amino acids. CDR3 sequence reads: CASMDRTYSGNTIYF. The CDR3 nucleotides are TGCGCCAGCATGGACAGGACGTACTCTGGAAACACCATATATTTT.

The V and J genes are TRBV7-3 and TRBJ2-1; weak D call: TRBD2 (7 bases). Looked up from germline, CDR1 is SGHTA and CDR2 is FQGTGA. The CDR3 runs 15 residues. The V end lost 5 bases, the J end lost 1 base, and 12 bases lay between the germline ends. The CDR3, as DNA: TGTGCCAGCAGCCCGGGGGGCGGATCCTACAATGAGCAGTTCTTC. This codes for CASSPGGGSYNEQFF.

The chain recombines TRBV7-9 with TRBJ2-7; D is possibly TRBD1 (7 bases). Germline values: CDR1 SEHNR, CDR2 FQNEAQ (reference sequence). Trimming left V 6 bases short and J 0 bases short, with 15 bases between. The CDR3 has 15 amino acids. The CDR3 spells CASSGGGAGSYEQYF. In DNA, the CDR3 is TGTGCCAGCAGTGGAGGGGGCGCTGGCTCCTACGAGCAGTACTTC.

This chain joins TRBV7-6 and TRBJ2-2; D is unclear. Trimming cost V 1 base and J 8 bases, with 2 bases left between them. CDR1 is SGHVS, CDR2 FNYEAQ, per germline. The CDR3 is 11 amino acids. The DNA of the CDR3 is TGTGCCAGCAGCTTAGAAGGGGAGCTGTTTTTT. As protein: CASSLEGELFF.

The gene calls are TRBV6-1 and TRBJ1-5; maybe TRBD1 (5 bases). The germline gives CDR1 MNHNS, CDR2 SASEGT. Trimming shortened V by 2 bases and J by 0 bases, and 11 bases separated the two germline ends. The length of the CDR3 is 16 residues. DNA for the CDR3: TGTGCCAGCAGTGAATATCGGGGGGATAGCAATCAGCCCCAGCATTTT. It specifies CASSEYRGDSNQPQHF.

The chain recombines TRBV7-9 with TRBJ2-7, with D perhaps matching TRBD1 (6 bases). Germline CDR1 SEHNR, CDR2 FQNEAQ (reference sequence). This CDR3 is built from 12 residues. The ends were cut back, 8 bases at V and 4 bases at J, with 12 bases in the middle. The CDR3 is CASGQKRYEQYF. The CDR3 DNA follows: TGTGCCAGCGGACAGAAGAGGTACGAGCAGTACTTC.

This rearrangement joins TRBV7-9 to TRBJ2-7; D could derive from TRBD1 or TRBD2 (6 bases each). Trimming stripped 1 base from V and 5 bases from J, with 12 bases between. The CDR3 totals 14 residues. Germline-derived CDR1 and CDR2 are SEHNR and FQNEAQ (reference sequence). CDR3 in amino acids: CASSLEGGRHEQYF. The CDR3 bases are TGTGCCAGCAGCTTAGAAGGGGGGCGGCACGAGCAGTACTTC.

This chain connects TRBV6-5 to TRBJ2-6; no reliable D call. Trimming left V 0 bases short and J 0 bases short, with 3 bases between. Germline CDR1 MNHEY, CDR2 SVGAGI. This CDR3 region has 15 residues. The CDR3 DNA follows: TGTGCCAGCAGTTACTCCCGCTCTGGGGCCAACGTCCTGACTTTC. Its translation: CASSYSRSGANVLTF.

The chain has TRBV6-1 and TRBJ1-1; D may be TRBD1 (6 bases). The CDR3 is 11 amino acids. Per germline, CDR1 MNHNS and CDR2 SASEGT. Trimming removed 7 bases from V and 6 bases from J, with 9 bases in between. CDR3 coding DNA: TGTGCCAGCAAGGGGGGGGCTGAAGCTTTCTTT. Translating gives CASKGGAEAFF.

J is TRBJ1-4 and V is TRBV5-1; tentative D call: TRBD1 (6 bases). The ends were cut back, 5 bases at V and 8 bases at J, with 19 bases in the middle. CDR1 SGHRS and CDR2 YFSETQ come from the germline V gene. This CDR3 comprises 15 residues. The CDR3 spells CASSTGFALREKLFF. CDR3 in DNA: TGCGCCAGCAGTACAGGGTTCGCCCTCAGAGAAAAACTGTTTTTT.

V gene TRBV7-6 combines with J gene TRBJ1-2; no reliable D call. CDR3 size: 13 residues. The V gene's germline CDR1 is SGHVS and CDR2 FNYEAQ. V gave up 5 bases and J gave up 3 bases, with 10 bases separating them. CDR3 region: CASSPEADYGYTF. The CDR3 nucleotides read TGTGCCAGCAGCCCAGAAGCAGACTATGGCTACACCTTC.

The rearrangement links TRBV6-1 to TRBJ2-7; no reliable D call. Germline V gene sequence: CDR1 MNHNS, CDR2 SASEGT. The CDR3 contains 14 residues. The V end lost 1 base, the J end lost 2 bases, and 9 bases lay between the germline ends. The CDR3 here is CASSEGGTPYEQYF. CDR3 nucleotides: TGTGCCAGCAGTGAAGGTGGCACCCCCTACGAGCAGTACTTC.